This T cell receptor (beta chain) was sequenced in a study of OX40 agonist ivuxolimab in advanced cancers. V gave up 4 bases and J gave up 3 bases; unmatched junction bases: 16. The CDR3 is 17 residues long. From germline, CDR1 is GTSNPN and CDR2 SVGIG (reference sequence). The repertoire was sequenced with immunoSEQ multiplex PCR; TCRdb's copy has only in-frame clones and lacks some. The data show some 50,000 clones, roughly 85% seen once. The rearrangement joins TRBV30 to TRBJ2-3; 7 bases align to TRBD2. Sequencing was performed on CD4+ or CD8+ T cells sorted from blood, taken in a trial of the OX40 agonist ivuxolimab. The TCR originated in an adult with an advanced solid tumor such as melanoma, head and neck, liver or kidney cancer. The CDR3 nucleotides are TGTGCCTGGACTACATGGGGCGGGAGAGGTGGGACAGATACGCAGTATTTT. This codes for CAWTTWGGRGGTDTQYF.